This T cell receptor beta chain was found in a study of T-cell reconstitution after alpha-beta-depleted transplantation in children. The CDR3 is 15 amino acids. V was pared by 7 bases and J by 4 bases, with 9 bases of the junction left unmatched. This clonotype was detected many times. A library of TCRbeta sequences, prepared with unique molecular identifiers, was generated. A single record per CDR3 protein comes from TCRdb applying MiXCR to the PCR reads. Among 200,000 to 250,000 distinct CDR3 sequences listed, roughly 9% were seen once. The chain links TRBV12-3 or TRBV12-4 to TRBJ1-5, with 8 bases aligning to TRBD1. The receptor was isolated from a human donor who donated a stem cell graft to a child with acute lymphoblastic leukemia. Source: PBMCs from the stem cell graft donor, taken from the stem cell graft. This chain's CDR3 is CASTLGQGTNQPQHF. The CDR3 coding sequence is TGTGCCAGCACACTAGGACAGGGAACAAATCAGCCCCAGCATTTT.